This T cell receptor (beta chain) was recovered during a study of graft-versus-host responses after intestinal transplantation. Study-wide findings and caveats: GvH clones detected in recipient marrow included some appearing first in ileum or blood.

Germline V gene data show CDR1 as KGHSH and CDR2 as LQKENI. This CDR3 contains 16 residues. With 0 bases removed from V and 6 bases from J, the gap between germline ends came to 17 bases. Method: immunoSEQ multiplex PCR; TCRdb's copy keeps in-frame clones and lacks some. This repertoire shows approximately 89,000 clones, around nine tenths found once; its top ten account for around 0.17%. This clone has more than one count but fewer than ten. Its antigen is unknown. The starting material was unstimulated CD4+ T cells sorted from spleen or lymph node cells, obtained before intestinal transplant. The TCR was taken from a human donor who received an intestinal transplant. V and J are TRBV18 and TRBJ1-2; TRBD1 might be the D (6 bases). This chain's CDR3 is CASSPPGSDRINGYTF. In DNA, the CDR3 is TGTGCCAGCTCACCACCAGGATCCGACAGGATAAATGGCTACACCTTC.